A selection of T cell receptor beta chains follows, all from one sample in a study of shared clonotypes between healthy human individuals. The method was immunoSEQ multiplex PCR; TCRdb's version includes in-frame clones alone and lacks a portion of them. The sample shows around 1.4 million clones, around 98.5% of them seen only once. Material for sequencing was naive CD4+ T cells sorted from blood. All receptors come from a man younger than 45 in good health. CDR3s include the opening cysteine and the closing phenylalanine or tryptophan. Each record gives: CDR3 length, D gene, clone size, J gene, V gene, CDR3 protein, CDR3 DNA. D genes are given only for firm matches. Part of the rows lack a size; the others show once, few, many or a class for expanded clones.

cdr3_length: 12
d_call: NA
clone_size: NA
j_call: TRBJ2-7
v_call: TRBV19
cdr3_aa: CASTSQRYEQYF
cdr3_nt: TGTGCCAGTACCAGCCAAAGGTACGAGCAGTACTTC

cdr3_length: 12
d_call: TRBD1
clone_size: NA
j_call: TRBJ2-3
v_call: TRBV28
cdr3_aa: CASYRGPDTQYF
cdr3_nt: TGTGCCAGCTACAGGGGACCAGATACGCAGTATTTT

cdr3_length: 16
d_call: TRBD1
clone_size: NA
j_call: TRBJ2-1
v_call: TRBV27
cdr3_aa: CASSFWTGSSYNEQFF
cdr3_nt: TGTGCCAGCAGTTTCTGGACAGGGAGCTCCTACAATGAGCAGTTCTTC

cdr3_length: 16
d_call: TRBD2
clone_size: once
j_call: TRBJ2-5
v_call: TRBV7-2
cdr3_aa: CASSLDGLAGSLDQYF
cdr3_nt: TGTGCCAGCAGCTTAGATGGTCTAGCGGGTTCCCTCGACCAGTACTTC

cdr3_length: 14
d_call: NA
clone_size: NA
j_call: TRBJ2-5
v_call: TRBV28
cdr3_aa: CASSPQGKRETQYF
cdr3_nt: TGTGCCAGCAGTCCCCAAGGGAAACGAGAGACCCAGTACTTC

cdr3_length: 16
d_call: TRBD2
clone_size: NA
j_call: TRBJ2-1
v_call: TRBV11-2
cdr3_aa: CASSLFLSGSSAFQFF
cdr3_nt: TGTGCCAGCAGCTTATTTTTGAGCGGGAGTTCAGCCTTCCAGTTCTTC

cdr3_length: 15
d_call: NA
clone_size: NA
j_call: TRBJ1-2
v_call: TRBV7-6
cdr3_aa: CASSPVDRRSYGYTF
cdr3_nt: TGTGCCAGCAGCCCCGTGGATAGGAGAAGCTATGGCTACACCTTC

cdr3_length: 14
d_call: NA
clone_size: NA
j_call: TRBJ2-7
v_call: TRBV5-4
cdr3_aa: CASSLGRSSYEQYF
cdr3_nt: TGTGCCAGCAGCTTGGGACGGAGCTCCTACGAGCAGTACTTC

cdr3_length: 15
d_call: TRBD1
clone_size: once
j_call: TRBJ2-1
v_call: TRBV5-4
cdr3_aa: CASSPTGTAYNEQFF
cdr3_nt: TGTGCCAGCAGCCCAACCGGGACAGCCTACAATGAGCAGTTCTTC

cdr3_length: 12
d_call: NA
clone_size: NA
j_call: TRBJ1-2
v_call: TRBV28
cdr3_aa: CASSPRGYGYTF
cdr3_nt: TGTGCCAGCAGTCCCCGTGGTTATGGCTACACCTTC

cdr3_length: 14
d_call: NA
clone_size: NA
j_call: TRBJ2-3
v_call: TRBV7-2
cdr3_aa: CASSPRGSTDTQYF
cdr3_nt: TGTGCCAGCAGCCCCAGAGGAAGCACAGATACGCAGTATTTT

cdr3_length: 17
d_call: TRBD1
clone_size: NA
j_call: TRBJ1-3
v_call: TRBV9
cdr3_aa: CASSVGTGSGSGNTIYF
cdr3_nt: TGTGCCAGCAGCGTAGGGACAGGGTCGGGCTCTGGAAACACCATATATTTT

cdr3_length: 15
d_call: TRBD2
clone_size: NA
j_call: TRBJ2-3
v_call: TRBV29-1
cdr3_aa: CSVEILAARTDTQYF
cdr3_nt: TGCAGCGTTGAAATACTAGCGGCGCGCACAGATACGCAGTATTTT

cdr3_length: 16
d_call: NA
clone_size: NA
j_call: TRBJ2-7
v_call: TRBV2
cdr3_aa: CASTYSTTGPRYEQYF
cdr3_nt: TGTGCCAGCACCTACTCTACCACAGGGCCGCGCTACGAGCAGTACTTC

cdr3_length: 17
d_call: NA
clone_size: NA
j_call: TRBJ2-6
v_call: TRBV2
cdr3_aa: CASSRQLPRSGANVLTF
cdr3_nt: TGTGCCAGCAGTCGGCAATTACCACGCTCTGGGGCCAACGTCCTGACTTTC

cdr3_length: 14
d_call: NA
clone_size: NA
j_call: TRBJ1-4
v_call: TRBV7-9
cdr3_aa: CASSQTQTDEKLFF
cdr3_nt: TGTGCCAGCAGTCAGACCCAAACCGACGAAAAACTGTTTTTT

cdr3_length: 15
d_call: NA
clone_size: NA
j_call: TRBJ2-2
v_call: TRBV7-9
cdr3_aa: CASSSRGRNTGELFF
cdr3_nt: TGTGCCAGCAGCTCACGGGGGCGGAACACCGGGGAGCTGTTTTTT

cdr3_length: 13
d_call: NA
clone_size: NA
j_call: TRBJ2-5
v_call: TRBV6-1
cdr3_aa: CASSVKGPETQYF
cdr3_nt: TGTGCCAGCAGTGTGAAGGGGCCAGAGACCCAGTACTTC

cdr3_length: 16
d_call: NA
clone_size: NA
j_call: TRBJ1-5
v_call: TRBV19
cdr3_aa: CASSTYGTAYNQPQHF
cdr3_nt: TGTGCCAGTAGTACGTATGGGACGGCCTACAATCAGCCCCAGCATTTT

cdr3_length: 16
d_call: NA
clone_size: NA
j_call: TRBJ1-1
v_call: TRBV18
cdr3_aa: CASSPDPGRMNTEAFF
cdr3_nt: TGTGCCAGCTCACCGGATCCAGGCAGAATGAACACTGAAGCTTTCTTT

cdr3_length: 15
d_call: NA
clone_size: NA
j_call: TRBJ1-2
v_call: TRBV19
cdr3_aa: CASSISPDRNYGYTF
cdr3_nt: TGTGCCAGTAGTATCTCCCCCGACAGGAACTATGGCTACACCTTC

cdr3_length: 15
d_call: NA
clone_size: NA
j_call: TRBJ2-1
v_call: TRBV9
cdr3_aa: CASSVDGGTYNEQFF
cdr3_nt: TGTGCCAGCAGCGTAGATGGGGGCACCTACAATGAGCAGTTCTTC

cdr3_length: 14
d_call: NA
clone_size: NA
j_call: TRBJ2-5
v_call: TRBV5-1
cdr3_aa: CASSVWGQQETQYF
cdr3_nt: TGCGCCAGCAGCGTCTGGGGGCAGCAAGAGACCCAGTACTTC

cdr3_length: 15
d_call: NA
clone_size: NA
j_call: TRBJ2-7
v_call: TRBV28
cdr3_aa: CASSSASSGPYEQYF
cdr3_nt: TGTGCCAGCAGTTCGGCGAGCTCTGGGCCCTACGAGCAGTACTTC

cdr3_length: 14
d_call: TRBD1
clone_size: NA
j_call: TRBJ1-2
v_call: TRBV28
cdr3_aa: CASSSIQGARGYTF
cdr3_nt: TGTGCCAGCAGTTCCATTCAGGGGGCGCGTGGCTACACCTTC

cdr3_length: 14
d_call: TRBD1
clone_size: NA
j_call: TRBJ2-7
v_call: TRBV28
cdr3_aa: CASSFLTGGYEQYF
cdr3_nt: TGTGCCAGCAGTTTTCTCACAGGGGGCTACGAGCAGTACTTC

cdr3_length: 14
d_call: NA
clone_size: NA
j_call: TRBJ2-2
v_call: TRBV7-6
cdr3_aa: CASSSLVNTGELFF
cdr3_nt: TGTGCCAGCAGCTCCCTGGTGAACACCGGGGAGCTGTTTTTT

cdr3_length: 17
d_call: TRBD1
clone_size: NA
j_call: TRBJ1-5
v_call: TRBV2
cdr3_aa: CASSELSTGGGNQPQHF
cdr3_nt: TGTGCCAGCAGTGAACTGTCGACAGGGGGCGGCAATCAGCCCCAGCATTTT

cdr3_length: 13
d_call: NA
clone_size: NA
j_call: TRBJ2-5
v_call: TRBV7-2
cdr3_aa: CASSYEIQETQYF
cdr3_nt: TGTGCCAGCAGCTACGAGATCCAAGAGACCCAGTACTTC

cdr3_length: 14
d_call: NA
clone_size: NA
j_call: TRBJ2-3
v_call: TRBV7-2
cdr3_aa: CASSLDRRTDTQYF
cdr3_nt: TGTGCCAGCAGCTTAGACAGGCGCACAGATACGCAGTATTTT

cdr3_length: 13
d_call: NA
clone_size: NA
j_call: TRBJ2-3
v_call: TRBV7-9
cdr3_aa: CASSSTWTDTQYF
cdr3_nt: TGTGCCAGCAGCTCAACCTGGACGGATACGCAGTATTTT

cdr3_length: 16
d_call: TRBD2
clone_size: NA
j_call: TRBJ2-3
v_call: TRBV5-4
cdr3_aa: CASSLLAGGKTDTQYF
cdr3_nt: TGTGCCAGCAGCCTACTAGCGGGAGGGAAGACAGATACGCAGTATTTT

cdr3_length: 14
d_call: NA
clone_size: NA
j_call: TRBJ1-2
v_call: TRBV30
cdr3_aa: CAWSVLAGRYGYTF
cdr3_nt: TGTGCCTGGAGTGTACTTGCGGGTCGCTATGGCTACACCTTC

cdr3_length: 14
d_call: TRBD1
clone_size: NA
j_call: TRBJ2-5
v_call: TRBV2
cdr3_aa: CASSLGQGGETQYF
cdr3_nt: TGTGCCAGCAGTTTAGGACAGGGGGGAGAGACCCAGTACTTC

cdr3_length: 14
d_call: TRBD2
clone_size: NA
j_call: TRBJ2-5
v_call: TRBV9
cdr3_aa: CASSVGTSGRSQYF
cdr3_nt: TGTGCCAGCAGCGTCGGGACTAGCGGGAGGTCCCAGTACTTC

cdr3_length: 18
d_call: TRBD1
clone_size: NA
j_call: TRBJ2-7
v_call: TRBV9
cdr3_aa: CASSHPQESSGQTYEQYF
cdr3_nt: TGTGCCAGCAGCCACCCCCAAGAAAGCTCGGGACAGACCTACGAGCAGTACTTC

cdr3_length: 17
d_call: TRBD2
clone_size: NA
j_call: TRBJ2-1
v_call: TRBV9
cdr3_aa: CASSVEGTSGSWNEQFF
cdr3_nt: TGTGCCAGCAGCGTAGAGGGGACTAGCGGGAGTTGGAATGAGCAGTTCTTC

cdr3_length: 13
d_call: NA
clone_size: NA
j_call: TRBJ1-4
v_call: TRBV30
cdr3_aa: CACQPEGVKKLFF
cdr3_nt: TGTGCCTGCCAACCCGAGGGGGTGAAAAAACTGTTTTTT

cdr3_length: 13
d_call: TRBD1
clone_size: NA
j_call: TRBJ1-5
v_call: TRBV11-2
cdr3_aa: CASSRTGGQPQHF
cdr3_nt: TGTGCCAGCAGTCGGACAGGGGGTCAGCCCCAGCATTTT

cdr3_length: 15
d_call: NA
clone_size: NA
j_call: TRBJ2-7
v_call: TRBV19
cdr3_aa: CASSSTGYPTYEQYF
cdr3_nt: TGTGCCAGTAGTAGTACGGGGTACCCTACCTACGAGCAGTACTTC

cdr3_length: 19
d_call: TRBD2
clone_size: NA
j_call: TRBJ2-3
v_call: TRBV2
cdr3_aa: CASSEGGLAGIWGTDTQYF
cdr3_nt: TGTGCCAGCAGTGAAGGAGGGCTAGCGGGAATATGGGGCACAGATACGCAGTATTTT

cdr3_length: 17
d_call: NA
clone_size: NA
j_call: TRBJ2-7
v_call: TRBV11-2
cdr3_aa: CASSLGNLWEPAYEQYF
cdr3_nt: TGTGCCAGCAGCTTAGGGAATTTGTGGGAGCCAGCCTACGAGCAGTACTTC

cdr3_length: 16
d_call: TRBD2
clone_size: NA
j_call: TRBJ2-7
v_call: TRBV5-1
cdr3_aa: CASSLPTSGALLEQYF
cdr3_nt: TGCGCCAGCAGCTTGCCGACTAGCGGAGCCCTACTCGAGCAGTACTTC

cdr3_length: 17
d_call: NA
clone_size: NA
j_call: TRBJ1-3
v_call: TRBV7-8
cdr3_aa: CASSLMGNIGSGNTIYF
cdr3_nt: TGTGCCAGCAGCTTAATGGGGAACATCGGCTCTGGAAACACCATATATTTT

cdr3_length: 14
d_call: NA
clone_size: NA
j_call: TRBJ1-1
v_call: TRBV5-4
cdr3_aa: CASSLDRVVTEAFF
cdr3_nt: TGTGCCAGCAGCTTGGACAGGGTGGTCACTGAAGCTTTCTTT

cdr3_length: 14
d_call: NA
clone_size: NA
j_call: TRBJ1-2
v_call: TRBV5-1
cdr3_aa: CASSPRWSNYGYTF
cdr3_nt: TGCGCCAGCAGCCCACGATGGTCTAACTATGGCTACACCTTC

cdr3_length: 12
d_call: NA
clone_size: NA
j_call: TRBJ2-5
v_call: TRBV30
cdr3_aa: CAWSIGEETQYF
cdr3_nt: TGTGCCTGGAGTATAGGGGAGGAGACCCAGTACTTC